This T cell receptor beta chain was profiled in a study of blood T cell repertoires in COVID-19. This CDR3 contains 15 residues. V was clipped by 5 bases and J by 7 bases; unmatched bases: 11. Germline V gene lookup returns CDR1 LNHDA and CDR2 SQIVND (reference sequence). The table came from immunoSEQ multiplex PCR; TCRdb's copy has only in-frame clones and leaves some out. The data hold about 150,000 clones, with 85% observed a single time. The rearrangement joins TRBV19 to TRBJ1-5, with 7 positions matching TRBD1. The clonotype comes from a woman aged 55-75 years with COVID-19, enrolled during active disease. The specimen sequenced was peripheral blood. CDR3 nucleotide sequence: TGTGCCAGTAGTTCCAGACAGGGCAGATGGCAGCCCCAGCATTTT. It translates to CASSSRQGRWQPQHF.